This T cell receptor beta chain is from a study of shared clonotypes between healthy human individuals. Notes on the study in general: The rarefaction results pointed to incomplete sorted-subset sequencing despite large depth.

The CDR3 extends over 15 amino acids. V was clipped by 6 bases and J by 3 bases, with 18 bases between them. Per the germline V gene, CDR1 is MNHEY and CDR2 is SMNVEV (reference sequence). With regard to this clone: Antigen unknown.

The repertoire was sequenced with immunoSEQ multiplex PCR; TCRdb's copy has only in-frame clones and lacks some. The sample holds 2 million to 2.5 million clones; roughly 94% are singletons and the top ten take 1% to 1.3%. CD45RO negativity and positive selection for CCR7 defined naive CD8 cells, a population that excluded terminally differentiated effector memory CD45RA+ cells. Every contributor of samples was a Caucasian grown-up residing in Nashville, Tennessee. This chain uses TRBV27 with TRBJ2-7; possibly TRBD2 for D (6 bases). The TCR sequence derives from a man in his late teens or twenties in good health. Sequencing was carried out using naive CD8+ T cells sorted from blood. CDR3: CASSSTGTGDYEQYF. The DNA for the CDR3 is TGTGCCAGCAGCTCGACCGGGACGGGAGACTACGAGCAGTACTTC.